A single sample is the source of the 5 T cell receptor beta chains below, sequenced in a study of beta chain features in type 1 diabetes. Study outcomes and limitations: Shortening of TCRB CDR3s, moderate but significant, appeared in all four CD4+ subsets of Type 1 diabetes patients.

Their specific antigens are unknown. Expressed TCRB transcripts were sequenced because the isolated RNA had all been reverse transcribed beforehand. The assay was immunoSEQ multiplex PCR, and TCRdb's table has in-frame clones only and misses some. The sample yields around 150,000 clones, about 9% seen once. The specimen was central memory CD4+ T cells from blood. All receptors come from a woman younger than 35 with type 1 diabetes.

This clone was counted a few times. The CDR3 reads CAWSRRQGDPAEKPQHF. The CDR3 nucleotides are TGTGCCTGGAGTAGAAGGCAGGGGGACCCGGCAGAGAAGCCCCAGCATTTT. The chain uses TRBV30 and TRBJ1-5; 7 nucleotides line up with TRBD1. The CDR3 covers 17 residues. With 2 bases clipped from V and 8 bases from J, the junction kept 18 bases outside the gene matches. Germline loops: CDR1 GTSNPN, CDR2 SVGIG (reference sequence).

At least ten counts were recorded for this clone. The chain uses TRBV21-1 and TRBJ2-5; the table's TRBD1 call for D was not verified on the DNA. TRBV21-1 constitutes a pseudogene. The CDR3 has 16 residues. CDR3 in amino acids: CASSTPTQGGQETQYF. The CDR3 bases are TGTGCCAGCAGCACCCCGACGCAGGGTGGCCAAGAGACCCAGTACTTC.

This clone has just a few counts. The rearrangement joins TRBV2 to TRBJ2-5; TRBD1 matches at 11 bases. V was pared by 5 bases and J by 5 bases, with 4 bases of the junction left unmatched. The length of the CDR3 is 14 residues. CDR1 SNHLY and CDR2 FYNNEI come from the germline V gene. CDR3 sequence reads: CASSLGQGGETQYF. In nucleotides, the CDR3 is TGTGCCAGCAGTTTGGGACAGGGGGGCGAGACCCAGTACTTC.

This chain links TRBV6-1 with TRBJ2-5; D is undetermined. The CDR3 loop spans 13 amino acids. Trimming took 6 bases from V and 4 from J, leaving 12 bases between them. Germline CDR1 MNHNS, CDR2 SASEGT. The CDR3 DNA reads as TGTGCCAGCAGCGATATTCTAGGAGAGACCCAGTACTTC. It specifies CASSDILGETQYF.

This chain connects TRBV5-1 to TRBJ2-5; maybe TRBD2 (6 bases). Germline CDR1 SGHRS, CDR2 YFSETQ. CDR3 size: 13 residues. Trimming left V 4 bases short and J 3 bases short, with 10 bases between. CDR3 residues: CASSQGLEETQYF. CDR3 sequence (DNA): TGCGCCAGCAGCCAGGGACTTGAAGAGACCCAGTACTTC. Together with reference TRBV5-1 and TRBJ2-5, the CDR3 gives the full variable domain: KAGVTQTPRYLIKTRGQQVTLSCSPISGHRSVSWYQQTPGQGLQFLFEYFSETQRNKGNFPGRFSGRQFSNSRSEMNVSTLELGDSALYLCASSQGLEETQYFGPGTRLLVL.